This TCR beta chain was observed in a study of shared clonotypes between healthy human individuals. The repertoire was sequenced with immunoSEQ multiplex PCR; TCRdb's copy has only in-frame clones and lacks some. Of under 1,100,000 clones in the sample, approximately 70% were seen once. The TCR sequence derives from a young man in good health. The sequencing input was memory CD4+ T cells sorted from blood. As to subset: CD45RA-negative fraction.

CDR3: CASSYRVENGYTF. Here the CDR3 DNA reads TGTGCCAGCAGCTACAGGGTGGAAAATGGCTACACCTTC. The V gene is TRBV7-9, the J gene TRBJ1-2; weak D call: TRBD1 (6 bases). V was pared by 4 bases and J by 6 bases, with 12 bases between. The CDR3 covers 13 residues. Germline values: CDR1 SEHNR, CDR2 FQNEAQ (reference sequence).